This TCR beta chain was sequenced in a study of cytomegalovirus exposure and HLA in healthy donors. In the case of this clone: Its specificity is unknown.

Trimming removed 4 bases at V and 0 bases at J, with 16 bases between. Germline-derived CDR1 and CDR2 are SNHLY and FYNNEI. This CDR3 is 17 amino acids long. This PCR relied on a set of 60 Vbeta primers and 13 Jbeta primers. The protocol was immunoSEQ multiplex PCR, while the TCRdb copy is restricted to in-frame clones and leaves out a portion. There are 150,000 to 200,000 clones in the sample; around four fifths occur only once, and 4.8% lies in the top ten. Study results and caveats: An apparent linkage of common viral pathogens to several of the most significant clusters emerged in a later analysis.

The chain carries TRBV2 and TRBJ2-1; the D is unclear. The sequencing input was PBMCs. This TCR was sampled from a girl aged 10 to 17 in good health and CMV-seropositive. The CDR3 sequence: CASSAESARVSYNEQFF. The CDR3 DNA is TGTGCCAGCAGTGCGGAATCGGCCCGGGTCTCCTACAATGAGCAGTTCTTC.